These 21 T cell receptor beta chains were all obtained from the same sample, sequenced in a study of cytomegalovirus exposure and HLA in healthy donors (TCRdb year 2017). Receptor amplification or capture employed the immunoSEQ multiplex PCR assay. The multiplex PCR relied on a mix of 60 forward primers for TCR Vbeta segments and 13 reverse primers for TCR Jbeta segments. TCRdb limited this immuneACCESS table to in-frame rearrangements with V and J called. A share of clones is missing; checked studies link under half to unresolved V genes, and the rest is unexplained. The sample table records tens of thousands of clones; about 78% of these occur just once. The ten largest clones take up about an eighth of the sample. Sequencing was carried out using PBMCs. These receptors were taken from a woman aged 40 to 49 in good health and CMV-seropositive.

This clone was detected once. This chain uses TRBV27 with TRBJ2-3; D might be TRBD2 (6 bases). The CDR3 sequence is 14 residues long. V lost 8 bases and J 8 bases, leaving 20 bases between the germline ends. Looked up from germline, CDR1 is MNHEY and CDR2 is SMNVEV (reference sequence). Written as DNA, the CDR3 is TGTGCCAGCCAGCTCCGAACCGGGGGTGGTACGCAGTATTTT. It encodes CASQLRTGGGTQYF.

The rearrangement links TRBV29-1 to TRBJ2-1, with 7 bases that match TRBD2. Looked up from germline, CDR1 is SQVTM and CDR2 is ANQGSEA. This CDR3 is built from 12 residues. The V gene end was trimmed by 1 base and the J gene end by 12 bases; junction bases not matched to a gene: 6. The chain's CDR3 is CSVEGQGGTQFF. The CDR3 bases are TGCAGCGTTGAAGGCCAGGGAGGGACGCAGTTCTTC.

The J gene is TRBJ1-1, the V gene TRBV5-6; D gene unclear. The V end was cut by 2 bases, the J end by 11 bases, with 19 bases between. This CDR3 spans 14 amino acids. Germline V CDR1 and CDR2: SGHDT, YYEEEE. This chain's CDR3 is CASSFRGHAELAFF. CDR3 bases: TGTGCCAGCAGCTTCCGAGGTCACGCCGAGTTGGCTTTCTTT. Combining the CDR3 with reference TRBV5-6 and TRBJ1-1 gives the whole variable domain DAGVTQSPTHLIKTRGQQVTLRCSPKSGHDTVSWYQQALGQGPQFIFQYYEEEERQRGNFPDRFSGHQFPNYSSELNVNALLLGDSALYLCASSFRGHAELAFFGQGTRLTVV.

The chain carries TRBV11-3 and TRBJ2-1; TRBD2 is a possible D gene (5 bases). Germline-derived CDR1 and CDR2 are SGHNT and YENEEA. The CDR3 loop spans 11 amino acids. Deletions cut 6 bases from V and 7 bases from J, with 7 bases between. CDR3 in DNA: TGTGCCAGCAGTCGGGATAATGAGCAGTTCTTC. It encodes CASSRDNEQFF.

This rearrangement joins TRBV5-1 to TRBJ1-1, with D unresolved. With 4 bases removed from V and 1 base from J, the gap between germline ends came to 14 bases. The CDR3 is made up of 15 amino acids. The germline V gene has CDR1 SGHRS and CDR2 YFSETQ. In DNA form, the CDR3 reads TGCGCCAGCAGCCGAGGGTTTTCGGGGAACACTGAAGCTTTCTTT. Translating it yields CASSRGFSGNTEAFF. Complete variable domain (other parts from reference TRBV5-1 and TRBJ1-1): KAGVTQTPRYLIKTRGQQVTLSCSPISGHRSVSWYQQTPGQGLQFLFEYFSETQRNKGNFPGRFSGRQFSNSRSEMNVSTLELGDSALYLCASSRGFSGNTEAFFGQGTRLTVV.

V and J are TRBV18 and TRBJ2-7; 7 nucleotides match TRBD2. Trimming removed 1 base from V and 2 bases from J; junction bases left unmatched: 5. CDR1 and CDR2 from the germline V gene are KGHSH and LQKENI. The CDR3 runs to 15 residues. In DNA, the CDR3 is TGTGCCAGCTCACCACAACTCCGGGGGGCCTACGAGCAGTACTTC. Amino acids: CASSPQLRGAYEQYF.

This chain uses TRBV5-1 with TRBJ2-3, with 10 bases aligning to TRBD2. Looked up from germline, CDR1 is SGHRS and CDR2 is YFSETQ. There are 15 residues in the CDR3. With V trimmed by 4 bases and J by 8 bases, 10 bases remained unmatched. The CDR3 nucleotides are TGCGCCAGCAGCCGAAGTAGCGGGGGGCTTGGTACGCAGTATTTT. Amino acid sequence: CASSRSSGGLGTQYF.

The J gene is TRBJ2-5, the V gene TRBV18; D not resolved. CDR1 and CDR2 (germline): KGHSH, LQKENI. CDR3 size: 14 residues. V was clipped by 0 bases and J by 2 bases, with 7 bases between them. CDR3 nucleotide sequence: TGTGCCAGCTCACCACCCCTGAGTCAAGAGACCCAGTACTTC. This codes for CASSPPLSQETQYF.

This clone has more than one count but fewer than ten. The V call is TRBV19, the J call TRBJ1-5; D perhaps matches TRBD1 (5 bases). Trimming removed 5 bases at V and 7 bases at J, with 12 bases between. CDR3 length: 13 residues. Germline values: CDR1 LNHDA, CDR2 SQIVND (reference sequence). In DNA, the CDR3 is TGTGCCAGTAGTCGGCAGGGCTTCCAGCCCCAGCATTTT. The encoded protein is CASSRQGFQPQHF. Full variable domain (rest looked up from reference TRBV19 and TRBJ1-5): DGGITQSPKYLFRKEGQNVTLSCEQNLNHDAMYWYRQDPGQGLRLIYYSQIVNDFQKGDIAEGYSVSREKKESFPLTVTSAQKNPTAFYLCASSRQGFQPQHFGDGTRLSIL.

The chain joins TRBV5-1 to TRBJ2-3; a weak D match, TRBD2 (6 bases). Germline assignment: CDR1 SGHRS and CDR2 YFSETQ. The CDR3 length is 15 residues. V lost 7 bases and J lost 0, with 15 bases in between. Written as DNA, the CDR3 is TGCGCCAGCGCTTCCCTAGGGACTAGCACAGATACGCAGTATTTT. Translated: CASASLGTSTDTQYF.

The chain combines TRBV2 with TRBJ2-3; perhaps TRBD2 as D (5 bases). This CDR3 comprises 13 residues. Germline CDR1 and CDR2: SNHLY and FYNNEI. V was pared by 6 bases and J by 2 bases, with 9 bases between. CDR3 in DNA: TGTGCCAGCAGCGGGGAATACACAGATACGCAGTATTTT. Its translation: CASSGEYTDTQYF. The full variable domain, with the rest looked up from reference TRBV2 and TRBJ2-3, is EPEVTQTPSHQVTQMGQEVILRCVPISNHLYFYWYRQILGQKVEFLVSFYNNEISEKSEIFDDQFSVERPDGSNFTLKIRSTKLEDSAMYFCASSGEYTDTQYFGPGTRLTVL.

This clone was picked up many times. J is TRBJ1-1 and V is TRBV9, with TRBD1 as a possible D gene (5 bases). CDR1 is SGDLS and CDR2 is YYNGEE in the germline V gene. The CDR3 consists of 15 residues. V lost 0 bases to trimming and J lost 3 bases, with 12 bases between them. The chain's CDR3 is CASSVELGRDTEAFF. The CDR3 nucleotides are TGTGCCAGCAGCGTAGAGTTGGGCAGGGACACTGAAGCTTTCTTT.

CDR3 region: CASSLLGRTGELFF. CDR3 DNA: TGCGCCAGCAGCTTGTTGGGGAGGACCGGGGAGCTGTTTTTT. The chain recombines TRBV5-1 with TRBJ2-2; a weak D match, TRBD2 (6 bases). This CDR3 has 14 amino acids. The V gene's germline CDR1 is SGHRS and CDR2 YFSETQ. The V gene lost 1 base and the J gene lost 5 bases, with 9 bases spanning the gap.

This sequence joins TRBV5-1 and TRBJ2-7; possible D gene TRBD1, 6 bases. The germline V and J ends were trimmed by 4 bases and 5 bases, with 16 bases remaining between them. CDR3 length: 14 residues. Germline values: CDR1 SGHRS, CDR2 YFSETQ. The CDR3 bases are TGCGCCAGCAGCACGCTACTCCGGGACAACGAGCAGTACTTC. It codes for CASSTLLRDNEQYF.

The rearrangement joins TRBV27 to TRBJ2-7, with 7 nucleotides matching TRBD1. CDR3 length equals 16 residues. Germline V lookup: CDR1 MNHEY, CDR2 SMNVEV (reference sequence). The junction had 12 bases not matched to a gene; V was cut back by 4 bases and J by 3 bases. CDR3 sequence (DNA): TGTGCCAGCAGTTCGAGAACAGGGGTCGACCTCTACGAGCAGTACTTC. The encoded protein is CASSSRTGVDLYEQYF.

The V and J genes are TRBV7-3 and TRBJ1-2, with 9 bases identical to TRBD1. Losses at the gene ends were 4 bases for V and 7 bases for J; bases not matched to a gene: 4. The V gene's germline CDR1 is SGHTA and CDR2 FQGTGA. The length of the CDR3 is 13 residues. DNA of the CDR3: TGTGCCAGCAGCTCGGACAGGGGCCTTGGCTACACCTTC. Translation gives CASSSDRGLGYTF. The full variable domain, completed using reference TRBV7-3 and TRBJ1-2, is GAGVSQTPSNKVTEKGKYVELRCDPISGHTALYWYRQSLGQGPEFLIYFQGTGAADDSGLPNDRFFAVRPEGSVSTLKIQRTERGDSAVYLCASSSDRGLGYTFGSGTRLTVV.

This chain joins TRBV29-1 and TRBJ1-5; D call uncertain. In germline, CDR1 is SQVTM, CDR2 ANQGSEA. V was trimmed by 5 bases and J by 3 bases, leaving 8 bases between them. There are 12 residues in the CDR3. The CDR3 spells CSVRSYNQPQHF. In nucleotides, the CDR3 is TGCAGCGTTCGGTCCTACAATCAGCCCCAGCATTTT.

The chain has TRBV2 and TRBJ2-5, with 9 bases identical to TRBD1. V shed 8 bases, J shed 5 bases, and the junction held 9 bases outside the gene matches. There are 14 residues in the CDR3. CDR1 is SNHLY and CDR2 is FYNNEI in the germline V gene. The CDR3, as DNA: TGTGCCAGCGTAAGGACAGGGGTAGTGGAGACCCAGTACTTC. It specifies CASVRTGVVETQYF.

The chain employs TRBV7-6 and TRBJ2-3, with unresolved D. Trimming left V 4 bases short and J 0 bases short, with 8 bases between. Germline CDR1 SGHVS, CDR2 FNYEAQ. CDR3 size: 14 residues. The CDR3 is CASSSRSSTDTQYF. CDR3 bases: TGTGCCAGCAGCTCCCGGTCGAGCACAGATACGCAGTATTTT.

The table lists this clone with a few counts. The V call is TRBV9, the J call TRBJ2-1; 11 positions match TRBD2. Germline V gene data show CDR1 as SGDLS and CDR2 as YYNGEE. This CDR3 has 15 amino acids. Trimming cost V 2 bases and J 8 bases; bases outside gene matches: 6. The CDR3 DNA reads TGTGCCAGCAGCGTCTCCCCGGGACTAGCGGATGAGCAGTTCTTC. Protein product: CASSVSPGLADEQFF.

This chain uses TRBV28 with TRBJ1-6; D gene uncertain. V shed 3 bases and J shed 4 bases, with 22 bases lying between them. The CDR3 loop spans 19 amino acids. Germline V gene sequence: CDR1 MDHEN, CDR2 SYDVKM. The CDR3 region is CASSFSPITETLYNSPLHF. Here the CDR3 DNA reads TGTGCCAGCAGTTTTTCTCCTATTACTGAGACACTTTATAATTCACCCCTCCACTTT.